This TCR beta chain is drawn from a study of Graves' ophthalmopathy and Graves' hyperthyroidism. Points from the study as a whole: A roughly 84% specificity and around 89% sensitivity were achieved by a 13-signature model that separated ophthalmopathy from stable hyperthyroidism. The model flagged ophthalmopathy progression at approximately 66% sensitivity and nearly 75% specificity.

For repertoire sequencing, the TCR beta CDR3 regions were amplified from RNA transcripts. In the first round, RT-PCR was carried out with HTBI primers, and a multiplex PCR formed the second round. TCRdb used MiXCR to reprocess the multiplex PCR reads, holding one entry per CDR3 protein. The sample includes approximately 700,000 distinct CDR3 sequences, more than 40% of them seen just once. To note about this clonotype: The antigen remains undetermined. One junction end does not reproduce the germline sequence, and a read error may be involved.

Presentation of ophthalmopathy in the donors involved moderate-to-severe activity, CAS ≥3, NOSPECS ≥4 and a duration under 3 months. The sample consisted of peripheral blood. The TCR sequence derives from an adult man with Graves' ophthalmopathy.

CDR3 DNA: TGTGCCAGCAGTTTAGACAGGTTAGCCCAGTACTTC. It is translated as CASSLDRLAQYF. The rearrangement joins TRBV7-9 to TRBJ2-5; D is perhaps TRBD1 (6 bases). Germline V gene sequence: CDR1 SEHNR, CDR2 FQNEAQ (reference sequence). The CDR3 spans 12 residues.